The 28 T cell receptor beta chains given below trace back to one sample, sequenced in a study of tumor T cells in aggressive B-cell lymphoma. This table comes from immunoSEQ multiplex PCR, and its TCRdb copy is limited to in-frame clones, with some not included. The sample shows 10,000 or so clones, over 90% of them seen only once. Sequencing was done on a sample of tumor tissue. Receptors originate from an adult with diffuse large B cell lymphoma.

The chain employs TRBV6-5 and TRBJ2-7; tentatively, D is TRBD2 (6 bases). This CDR3 spans 13 amino acids. V lost 5 bases and J lost 3, with 11 bases in between. Germline V lookup: CDR1 MNHEY, CDR2 SVGAGI. CDR3: CASSELGSYEQYF. The CDR3 nucleotides are TGTGCCAGCAGTGAACTCGGGAGCTACGAGCAGTACTTC.

This chain joins TRBV7-3 and TRBJ2-5, with TRBD2 identical over 12 bases. TRBJ2-7 matches the DNA end more closely, so the J call is doubtful. The length of the CDR3 is 14 residues. Germline V gene sequence: CDR1 SGHTA, CDR2 FQGTGA. In DNA form, the CDR3 reads TGTGCCAGCAGCCCAGGGACTAGCGGGCTCGAGCAGTACTTC. Translating it yields CASSPGTSGLEQYF.

The chain joins TRBV6-5 to TRBJ1-5; D is uncertain. There are 14 residues in the CDR3. V lost 4 bases and J 1 base, leaving 8 bases between the germline ends. Germline V CDR1 and CDR2: MNHEY, SVGAGI. For the CDR3, the DNA is TGTGCCAGCAGTTCCATACAGAGCAATCAGCCCCAGCATTTT. It codes for CASSSIQSNQPQHF.

The J gene is TRBJ2-1, the V gene TRBV5-6; 9 bases match TRBD2. Germline V gene lookup returns CDR1 SGHDT and CDR2 YYEEEE. The CDR3 length is 17 residues. V shed 0 bases, J shed 6 bases, and the junction held 10 bases outside the gene matches. The CDR3 protein is CASSLALAGVRGNEQFF. The CDR3 DNA follows: TGTGCCAGCAGCTTGGCCTTAGCGGGAGTCCGGGGCAATGAGCAGTTCTTC.

J is TRBJ1-1 and V is TRBV19; D gene uncertain. The germline gives CDR1 LNHDA, CDR2 SQIVND (reference sequence). V lost 3 bases and J 1 base, leaving 12 bases between the germline ends. CDR3 length: 15 amino acids. Here the CDR3 DNA reads TGTGCCAGTAGTATTTTAACCAGCGAGAACACTGAAGCTTTCTTT. Translated, it gives CASSILTSENTEAFF.

The rearrangement links TRBV1 to TRBJ2-1; the table names TRBD2, a call not compared with the DNA. TRBV1 is labeled a pseudogene. The CDR3 has 17 amino acids. The DNA for the CDR3 is TGCACCAGCAGCCAACCACTAGCCGAAAGCTCCTACAATGAGCAGTTCTTC. It yields the protein CTSSQPLAESSYNEQFF.

A word on this clone: Mismatch with germline at one junction end may stem from a read error. V gene TRBV6-5 combines with J gene TRBJ1-2; a weak D match, TRBD1 (6 bases). CDR1 and CDR2 from the germline V gene are MNHEY and SVGAGI. The CDR3 is 13 amino acids. The CDR3 is CASSPQGNSGYTF. The DNA of the CDR3 is TGTGCCAGCAGCCCCCAGGGGAACTCTGGCTACACCTTC.

Worth noting for this clone: An end of the junction does not agree with germline; a read error may underlie this. The rearrangement links TRBV13 to TRBJ2-7, with TRBD2 matching 10 bases. CDR1 and CDR2 from the germline V gene are PRHDT and FYEKMQ (reference sequence). The CDR3 totals 15 residues. In nucleotides, the CDR3 is TGTGCCAGCAGCTCTTCTAGCGGGGGAAACTACGATCAGTACTTC. Residues: CASSSSSGGNYDQYF.

The CDR3 DNA reads as TGCGCCAGCAGCGAAGACAGGGTTAATGAAAAACTGTTTTTT. Its protein product is CASSEDRVNEKLFF. The genes are TRBV5-1 and TRBJ1-4; 7 positions agree with TRBD1. CDR3 length: 14 residues. The V segment lost 4 bases and the J segment 4 bases; nucleotides outside the gene matches: 4. The germline gives CDR1 SGHRS, CDR2 YFSETQ.

The chain carries TRBV7-8 and TRBJ1-3, with TRBD1 identical over 7 bases. The length of the CDR3 is 16 residues. CDR1 is SGHVS and CDR2 is FQNEAQ in the germline V gene. V was clipped by 2 bases and J by 4 bases; unmatched bases: 8. The CDR3 protein is CASSLLDRIPGNTIYF. The CDR3 DNA follows: TGTGCCAGCAGCTTACTGGACAGGATTCCAGGAAACACCATATATTTT.

The chain uses TRBV12-1 and TRBJ1-4; no DNA check was done on the table's D call, TRBD1. TRBV12-1 is a pseudogene. This CDR3 is 16 amino acids long. The chain's CDR3 is CASSLTGKWTNEKLFF. CDR3 nucleotide sequence: TGTGCCAGCAGCTTGACAGGGAAATGGACTAATGAAAAACTGTTTTTT.

The V and J genes are TRBV7-9 and TRBJ1-3, with D unresolved. The CDR3 is 15 amino acids. The germline V gene has CDR1 SEHNR and CDR2 FQNEAQ (reference sequence). Trimming took off 3 bases at V and 5 bases at J, with 14 bases between the two ends. Written as DNA, the CDR3 is TGTGCCAGCAGCTTTGGAGGGATAAAGAGAAACACCATATATTTT. Protein sequence: CASSFGGIKRNTIYF.

CDR3 loop: CASSSYETQYF. The CDR3 DNA sequence: TGTGCCAGCAGCTCCTACGAGACCCAGTACTTC. The chain is built from TRBV7-2 and TRBJ2-5; D unclear. Per the germline V gene, CDR1 is SGHTA and CDR2 is FQGNSA. Trimming left V 4 bases short and J 5 bases short, with 5 bases between. CDR3 length: 11 residues.

The chain is built from TRBV7-9 and TRBJ2-3; 9 nucleotides agree with TRBD1. Germline-derived CDR1 and CDR2 are SEHNR and FQNEAQ (reference sequence). Trimming removed 3 bases from V and 3 bases from J; junction bases left unmatched: 4. This CDR3 spans 15 amino acids. CDR3 bases: TGTGCCAGCAGCTTCGGGACAGGGTGGACAGATACGCAGTATTTT. Protein: CASSFGTGWTDTQYF. Variable domain in full (rest from reference TRBV7-9 and TRBJ2-3): DTGVSQNPRHKITKRGQNVTFRCDPISEHNRLYWYRQTLGQGPEFLTYFQNEAQLEKSRLLSDRFSAERPKGSFSTLEIQRTEQGDSAMYLCASSFGTGWTDTQYFGPGTRLTVL.

To note about this clone: This CDR3 is also generated by other DNA sequences in the sample. CDR3: CASSFGQASQEQYF. The CDR3 DNA reads as TGCGCCAGCAGCTTCGGCCAGGCCTCTCAAGAGCAGTACTTC. This chain joins TRBV5-1 and TRBJ2-7, with D hard to call. This CDR3 is built from 14 residues. V dropped 2 bases and J dropped 7 bases, with 16 bases sitting between them. Germline CDR1 is SGHRS and CDR2 is YFSETQ.

The rearrangement joins TRBV5-4 to TRBJ2-7; D ambiguous. V shed 0 bases and J shed 5 bases, with 6 bases lying between them. Germline V gene data show CDR1 as SGHNT and CDR2 as YYREEE (reference sequence). This CDR3 is built from 12 residues. Written as DNA, the CDR3 is TGTGCCAGCAGCTTGGCCCAGGACGAGCAGTACTTC. Its protein is CASSLAQDEQYF.

This clone was detected a few times. V gene TRBV19 combines with J gene TRBJ2-7, with D tentatively TRBD2 (5 bases). The germline V and J ends were trimmed by 3 bases and 2 bases, with 8 bases remaining between them. This CDR3 comprises 13 residues. Germline V gives CDR1 LNHDA, CDR2 SQIVND (reference sequence). The CDR3 DNA reads TGTGCCAGTAGTATTTCCGGGGCCTACGAGCAGTACTTC. It encodes CASSISGAYEQYF.

V and J are TRBV2 and TRBJ2-3, with 9 bases matching TRBD1. The J segment lost 6 bases and the V segment lost 4 bases, leaving 11 bases of the junction unmatched. CDR1 is SNHLY, CDR2 FYNNEI, per germline. There are 16 residues in the CDR3. The CDR3 is CASSGRDRDFNDTQYF. The DNA of the CDR3 is TGTGCCAGCAGTGGCCGGGACAGGGATTTTAACGATACGCAGTATTTT.

This chain joins TRBV15 and TRBJ1-2; maybe TRBD1 (6 bases). From germline, CDR1 is LNHNV and CDR2 YYDKDF (reference sequence). V lost 5 bases and J lost 5, with 15 bases in between. The CDR3 has 14 amino acids. The CDR3, as DNA: TGTGCCACCAGCGAACGGACAGCGCAATATGGCTACACCTTC. Residues: CATSERTAQYGYTF. The full variable domain, its missing parts supplied by reference TRBV15 and TRBJ1-2, is DAMVIQNPRYQVTQFGKPVTLSCSQTLNHNVMYWYQQKSSQAPKLLFHYYDKDFNNEADTPDNFQSRRPNTSFCFLDIRSPGLGDTAMYLCATSERTAQYGYTFGSGTRLTVV.

This chain connects TRBV6-5 to TRBJ1-5; D gene uncertain. Germline V gene sequence: CDR1 MNHEY, CDR2 SVGAGI. Trimming removed 7 bases at V and 1 base at J, with 8 bases between. CDR3 length: 13 residues. In DNA, the CDR3 is TGTGCCAGCAAACCGGGGAGCAATCAGCCCCAGCATTTT. Translating gives CASKPGSNQPQHF.

J is TRBJ2-5 and V is TRBV30, with D uncertain. The CDR3 length is 14 residues. V was cut by 0 bases and J by 5 bases, with 13 bases left in between. Germline V gene sequence: CDR1 GTSNPN, CDR2 SVGIG (reference sequence). CDR3 in DNA: TGTGCCTGGAGTGTAATGGCTAGTTTTGAGACCCAGTACTTC. This gives the protein CAWSVMASFETQYF.

The rearrangement uses TRBV21-1 and TRBJ1-2; TRBD1 reflects the table's D call only, with no check against the DNA. TRBV21-1 corresponds to a pseudogene. This CDR3 comprises 16 residues. CDR3 bases: TGTGCCAGCTTATTGACAGGGCCGTTCAAAAAAGGTGGCTACACCTTC. It specifies CASLLTGPFKKGGYTF.

The gene calls are TRBV2 and TRBJ2-1, with a weak D call TRBD1 (6 bases). Germline V gives CDR1 SNHLY, CDR2 FYNNEI. The length of the CDR3 is 16 residues. The V end lost 4 bases, the J end lost 8 bases, and 21 bases lay between the germline ends. The CDR3 loop reads CASSGDNRALVDEQFF. In DNA, the CDR3 is TGTGCCAGCAGTGGCGACAACAGGGCGTTAGTGGATGAGCAGTTCTTC.

The chain links TRBV6-5 to TRBJ2-3; the match to TRBD1 covers 7 bases. Germline CDR1 and CDR2: MNHEY and SVGAGI. Trimming cost V 5 bases and J 1 base; bases outside gene matches: 6. The CDR3 is 15 residues long. The CDR3 DNA sequence: TGTGCCAGCAGTACTCGACAGGGTGGCACAGATACGCAGTATTTT. Translated, it gives CASSTRQGGTDTQYF.

V gene TRBV18 combines with J gene TRBJ2-1; 8 bases line up with TRBD2. Germline CDR1 reads KGHSH; CDR2 reads LQKENI. The CDR3 totals 17 residues. V lost 3 bases to trimming and J lost 5 bases; unmatched junction nucleotides: 12. In nucleotides, the CDR3 is TGTGCCAGCTCACCTATTCGATATACTAGCGGCAACAATGAGCAGTTCTTC. Residues: CASSPIRYTSGNNEQFF.

The J gene is TRBJ2-7, the V gene TRBV4-2, with 10 bases lining up with TRBD2. V was pared by 0 bases and J by 0 bases, with 5 bases of the junction left unmatched. The germline V gene has CDR1 LGHNA and CDR2 YNFKEQ. The CDR3 loop spans 17 amino acids. CDR3 in amino acids: CASSQDSGLALSYEQYF. In DNA form, the CDR3 reads TGTGCCAGCAGCCAAGATTCGGGACTAGCGCTCTCCTACGAGCAGTACTTC.

This chain links TRBV5-1 with TRBJ2-1, with TRBD2 matching 14 bases. The germline CDR1 and CDR2 sequences are SGHRS and YFSETQ. Germline trimming cut 4 bases from V and 2 bases from J; bases unmatched to any gene: 5. The CDR3 is made up of 17 amino acids. This chain's CDR3 is CASSAGLAGGPYNEQFF. The CDR3 bases are TGCGCCAGCAGCGCAGGACTAGCGGGAGGACCCTACAATGAGCAGTTCTTC. The whole variable domain, remainder taken from reference TRBV5-1 and TRBJ2-1, is KAGVTQTPRYLIKTRGQQVTLSCSPISGHRSVSWYQQTPGQGLQFLFEYFSETQRNKGNFPGRFSGRQFSNSRSEMNVSTLELGDSALYLCASSAGLAGGPYNEQFFGPGTRLTVL.

The rearrangement joins TRBV27 to TRBJ2-7, with 10 bases identical to TRBD1. V shed 3 bases and J 4 bases; nucleotides not matched to a gene: 6. Germline V CDR1 and CDR2: MNHEY, SMNVEV (reference sequence). This CDR3 has 15 residues. CDR3 residues: CASSLVGTGDYEQYF. The CDR3 DNA follows: TGTGCCAGCAGTTTGGTGGGGACAGGGGATTACGAGCAGTACTTC.